A single sample gave rise to the 16 T cell receptor beta chains below, sequenced in a study of blood T cell repertoires in COVID-19. Here immunoSEQ multiplex PCR was the method, and the copy in TCRdb shows in-frame clones only, minus some. The table has 150,000 to 200,000 clones, over 80% seen once. Sequencing input: PBMCs or T cells enriched from blood (not recorded which). The receptors stem from a woman aged 60-70 years who had recovered from COVID-19.

The genes are TRBV7-8 and TRBJ2-7; 9 bases match TRBD1. This CDR3 comprises 15 residues. V lost 4 bases to trimming and J lost 1 base; unmatched junction nucleotides: 5. CDR1 and CDR2 from the germline V gene are SGHVS and FQNEAQ. The CDR3 sequence is CASSSSGTGSYEQYF. CDR3 in DNA: TGTGCCAGCAGCTCCTCCGGGACAGGGTCCTACGAGCAGTACTTC.

With regard to this clone: Different DNA sequences within this sample yield the same CDR3. The rearrangement joins TRBV5-1 to TRBJ1-1; 9 nucleotides agree with TRBD1. After removal of 3 bases from V and 3 bases from J, the junction contained 0 bases not matched to a gene. Germline assignment: CDR1 SGHRS and CDR2 YFSETQ. The length of the CDR3 is 13 residues. The CDR3 DNA reads TGCGCCAGCAGCTGGACAGGGGACACTGAAGCTTTCTTT. Protein product: CASSWTGDTEAFF.

J is TRBJ2-1 and V is TRBV27, with TRBD2 matching over 7 bases. This CDR3 spans 15 amino acids. The V gene's germline CDR1 is MNHEY and CDR2 SMNVEV (reference sequence). V shed 3 bases, J shed 6 bases, and the junction held 8 bases outside the gene matches. CDR3 protein: CASSFFAGVGNEQFF. The CDR3 DNA reads as TGTGCCAGCAGTTTTTTCGCGGGAGTGGGCAATGAGCAGTTCTTC.

The chain has TRBV5-1 and TRBJ1-4; the D gene is possibly TRBD1 (6 bases). This CDR3 has 12 residues. From germline, CDR1 is SGHRS and CDR2 YFSETQ. V lost 7 bases, J lost 8 bases, and 12 bases lay in between. CDR3 loop: CASSGEGEKLFF. The DNA for the CDR3 is TGCGCCAGCTCAGGGGAGGGCGAAAAACTGTTTTTT.

This chain joins TRBV11-2 and TRBJ1-2; a weak D match, TRBD1 (6 bases). Trimming cost V 5 bases and J 5 bases, with 21 bases left between them. The germline V gene has CDR1 SGHAT and CDR2 FQNNGV. The CDR3 totals 16 residues. The CDR3 loop reads CASSPIAGTTLYGYTF. The CDR3 nucleotides read TGTGCCAGCAGCCCGATCGCCGGGACAACGCTTTATGGCTACACCTTC.

The rearrangement links TRBV19 to TRBJ2-2; TRBD1 aligns across 8 bases. The V and J ends lost 6 bases and 3 bases, in that order; junction bases with no gene match: 6. CDR1 is LNHDA and CDR2 is SQIVND in the germline V gene (reference sequence). This CDR3 region has 15 residues. The CDR3 loop reads CASRWTGRYTGELFF. The DNA of the CDR3 is TGTGCCAGTAGATGGACAGGGCGCTACACCGGGGAGCTGTTTTTT.

This chain uses TRBV5-1 with TRBJ1-5, with 7 bases that match TRBD1. V gave up 4 bases and J gave up 5 bases; unmatched junction bases: 6. This CDR3 comprises 14 residues. Germline values: CDR1 SGHRS, CDR2 YFSETQ. CDR3 nucleotides: TGCGCCAGCAGCCCAGGGGGAAGGGATCAGCCCCAGCATTTT. Amino acids: CASSPGGRDQPQHF.

J is TRBJ1-2 and V is TRBV19, with TRBD1 matching over 7 bases. The CDR3 runs to 13 residues. The V gene end was trimmed by 7 bases and the J gene end by 6 bases; junction bases not matched to a gene: 8. Germline V gene data show CDR1 as LNHDA and CDR2 as SQIVND (reference sequence). Written as DNA, the CDR3 is TGTGCCAGTACCACCAACACAGGGGATGGCTACACCTTC. Its protein is CASTTNTGDGYTF.

The genes are TRBV30 and TRBJ1-6; the match to TRBD1 covers 9 bases. With V trimmed by 0 bases and J by 8 bases, 2 bases remained unmatched. This CDR3 is 14 amino acids long. Germline CDR1 reads GTSNPN; CDR2 reads SVGIG (reference sequence). This chain's CDR3 is CAWSVDRGDSPLHF. In nucleotides, the CDR3 is TGTGCCTGGAGTGTAGACAGGGGGGATTCACCCCTCCACTTT.

In this sample, this clone turned up once. J is TRBJ2-1 and V is TRBV7-3, with a tentative D call TRBD2 (5 bases). Trimming cost V 1 base and J 8 bases, with 15 bases left between them. Germline CDR1 reads SGHTA; CDR2 reads FQGTGA. The CDR3 has 15 residues. The CDR3 DNA is TGTGCCAGCAGCTTAAGGAGCGGCCTTAGGGATGAGCAGTTCTTC. It translates to CASSLRSGLRDEQFF.

V and J are TRBV7-3 and TRBJ1-6; D is unresolved. This CDR3 region has 13 residues. The V end was cut by 3 bases, the J end by 6 bases, with 6 bases between. The germline V gene encodes CDR1 SGHTA and CDR2 FQGTGA. The CDR3: CASSLEPNSPLHF. The CDR3 DNA sequence: TGTGCCAGCAGCTTGGAGCCTAATTCACCCCTCCACTTT. Full variable domain (remainder filled in from reference TRBV7-3 and TRBJ1-6): GAGVSQTPSNKVTEKGKYVELRCDPISGHTALYWYRQSLGQGPEFLIYFQGTGAADDSGLPNDRFFAVRPEGSVSTLKIQRTERGDSAVYLCASSLEPNSPLHFGNGTRLTVT.

The CDR3 bases are TGTGCCAGCAGCCAAGATATTGCCGGGTCCTCCTACAATGAGCAGTTCTTC. Encoded protein: CASSQDIAGSSYNEQFF. V is TRBV3-1 (or the pseudogene TRBV3-2) and J is TRBJ2-1; D call uncertain. Germline values: CDR1 LGHDT, CDR2 YNNKEL (reference sequence). The CDR3 loop spans 17 amino acids. V was shortened by 0 bases and J by 0 bases, with 12 bases between the two germline ends.

The chain uses TRBV6-4 and TRBJ2-2; D ambiguous. The V end lost 6 bases, the J end lost 5 bases, and 13 bases lay between the germline ends. Germline V lookup: CDR1 MRHNA, CDR2 SNTAGT. The CDR3 consists of 14 residues. The CDR3, as DNA: TGTGCCAGCAGCCAAACCCCAGGAACCGGGGAGCTGTTTTTT. This gives the protein CASSQTPGTGELFF.

The CDR3 nucleotides are TGTGCCAGCAGCTCAACGTCGGTGGATACGCAGTATTTT. Translation: CASSSTSVDTQYF. The chain uses TRBV7-3 and TRBJ2-3; D is unclear. Between the trimmed V and J ends, which lost 4 bases and 6 bases, there was a span of 11 bases. The CDR3 contains 13 residues. Germline V gene data show CDR1 as SGHTA and CDR2 as FQGTGA.

The V and J genes are TRBV15 and TRBJ2-5; 12 bases fit TRBD2. CDR1 is LNHNV, CDR2 YYDKDF, per germline (reference sequence). After removal of 4 bases from V and 4 bases from J, the junction contained 13 bases not matched to a gene. The CDR3 contains 18 residues. The CDR3 DNA sequence: TGTGCCACCAGCACCAGCGGGCCTAGCGGGGGGGCCGGAGAGACCCAGTACTTC. This encodes CATSTSGPSGGAGETQYF. Combining the CDR3 with reference TRBV15 and TRBJ2-5 gives the whole variable domain DAMVIQNPRYQVTQFGKPVTLSCSQTLNHNVMYWYQQKSSQAPKLLFHYYDKDFNNEADTPDNFQSRRPNTSFCFLDIRSPGLGDTAMYLCATSTSGPSGGAGETQYFGPGTRLLVL.

This clone was observed a handful of times. The chain is built from TRBV5-1 and TRBJ2-3, with D tentatively TRBD1 (7 bases). Per the germline V gene, CDR1 is SGHRS and CDR2 is YFSETQ. The CDR3 consists of 15 residues. V was clipped by 2 bases and J by 4 bases, with 14 bases between them. CDR3 sequence (DNA): TGCGCCAGCAGCTTATTAACAGGGGAGGCAGATACGCAGTATTTT. Amino acid sequence: CASSLLTGEADTQYF.